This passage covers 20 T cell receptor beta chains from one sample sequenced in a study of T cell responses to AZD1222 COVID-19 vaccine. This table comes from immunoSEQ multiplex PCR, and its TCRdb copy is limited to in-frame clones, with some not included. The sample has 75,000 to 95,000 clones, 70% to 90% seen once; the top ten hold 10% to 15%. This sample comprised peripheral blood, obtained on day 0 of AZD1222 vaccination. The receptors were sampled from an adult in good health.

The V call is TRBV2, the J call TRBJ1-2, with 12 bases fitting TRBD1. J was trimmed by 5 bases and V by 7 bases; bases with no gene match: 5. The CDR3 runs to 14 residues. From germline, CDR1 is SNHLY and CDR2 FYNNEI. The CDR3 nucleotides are TGTGCCAGCATTCGGGACAGGGGGCTGTATGGCTACACCTTC. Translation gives CASIRDRGLYGYTF.

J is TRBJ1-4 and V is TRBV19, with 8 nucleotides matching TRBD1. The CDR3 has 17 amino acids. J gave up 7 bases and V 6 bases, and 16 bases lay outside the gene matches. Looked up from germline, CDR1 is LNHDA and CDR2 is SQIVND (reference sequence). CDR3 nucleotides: TGTGCCAGTAGGGCCGGGACAGGATTCCGCGAGGGTGAAAAACTGTTTTTT. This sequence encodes CASRAGTGFREGEKLFF. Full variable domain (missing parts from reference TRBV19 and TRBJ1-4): DGGITQSPKYLFRKEGQNVTLSCEQNLNHDAMYWYRQDPGQGLRLIYYSQIVNDFQKGDIAEGYSVSREKKESFPLTVTSAQKNPTAFYLCASRAGTGFREGEKLFFGSGTQLSVL.

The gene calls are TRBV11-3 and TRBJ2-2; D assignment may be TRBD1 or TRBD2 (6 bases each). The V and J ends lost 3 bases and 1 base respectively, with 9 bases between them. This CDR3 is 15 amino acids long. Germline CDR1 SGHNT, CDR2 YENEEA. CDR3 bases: TGTGCCAGCAGCTTTGGGGGGCTGAACACCGGGGAGCTGTTTTTT. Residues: CASSFGGLNTGELFF.

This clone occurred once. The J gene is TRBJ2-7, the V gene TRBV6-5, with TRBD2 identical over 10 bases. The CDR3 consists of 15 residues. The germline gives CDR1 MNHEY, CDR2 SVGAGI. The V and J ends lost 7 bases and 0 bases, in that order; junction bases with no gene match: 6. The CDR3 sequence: CASTQTSGSSYEQYF. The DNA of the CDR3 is TGTGCCAGCACTCAGACTAGCGGGTCCTCCTACGAGCAGTACTTC.

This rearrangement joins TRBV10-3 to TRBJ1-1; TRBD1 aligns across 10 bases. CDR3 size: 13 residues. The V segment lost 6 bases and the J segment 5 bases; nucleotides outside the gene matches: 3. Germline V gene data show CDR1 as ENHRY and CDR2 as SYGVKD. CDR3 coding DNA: TGTGCCATCAGGGGGGGACAGGGGACTGAAGCTTTCTTT. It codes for CAIRGGQGTEAFF.

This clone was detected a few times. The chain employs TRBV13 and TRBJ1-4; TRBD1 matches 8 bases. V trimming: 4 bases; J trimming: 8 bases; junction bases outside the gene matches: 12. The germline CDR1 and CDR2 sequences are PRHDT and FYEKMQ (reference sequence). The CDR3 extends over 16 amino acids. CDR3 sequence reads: CASSSIRTGQGEKLFF. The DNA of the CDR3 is TGTGCCAGCAGCTCAATAAGGACAGGGCAGGGAGAAAAACTGTTTTTT. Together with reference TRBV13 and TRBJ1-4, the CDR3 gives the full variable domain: AAGVIQSPRHLIKEKRETATLKCYPIPRHDTVYWYQQGPGQDPQFLISFYEKMQSDKGSIPDRFSAQQFSDYHSELNMSSLELGDSALYFCASSSIRTGQGEKLFFGSGTQLSVL.

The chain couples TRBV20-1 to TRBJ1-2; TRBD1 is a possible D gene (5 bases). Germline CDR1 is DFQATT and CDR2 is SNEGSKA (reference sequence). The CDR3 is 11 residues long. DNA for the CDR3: TGCGTGGGAGGGGAACCCTATGGCTACACCTTC. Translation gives CVGGEPYGYTF.

The CDR3: CASSQATGRYEQYF. For the CDR3, the DNA is TGCGCCAGCAGCCAAGCCACGGGGCGGTACGAGCAGTACTTC. J is TRBJ2-7 and V is TRBV4-3; D may be TRBD1 or TRBD2 (5 bases each). Germline values: CDR1 LGHNA, CDR2 YSLEER. The CDR3 is 14 residues long. V was pared by 1 base and J by 4 bases, with 11 bases between.

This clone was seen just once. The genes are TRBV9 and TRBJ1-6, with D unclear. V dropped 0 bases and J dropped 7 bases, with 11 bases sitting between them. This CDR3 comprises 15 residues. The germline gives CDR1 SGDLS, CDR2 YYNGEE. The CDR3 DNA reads TGTGCCAGCAGCGTAGAGGAGGGTTGGAATTCACCCCTCCACTTT. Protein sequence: CASSVEEGWNSPLHF.

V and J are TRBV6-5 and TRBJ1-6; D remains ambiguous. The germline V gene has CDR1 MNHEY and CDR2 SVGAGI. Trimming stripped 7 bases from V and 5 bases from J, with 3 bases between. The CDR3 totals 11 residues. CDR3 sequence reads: CASTNNSPLHF. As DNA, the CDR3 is TGTGCCAGCACCAATAATTCACCCCTCCACTTT.

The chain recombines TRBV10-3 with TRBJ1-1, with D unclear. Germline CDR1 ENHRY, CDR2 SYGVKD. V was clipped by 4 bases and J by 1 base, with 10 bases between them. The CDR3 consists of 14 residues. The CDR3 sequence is CAISVGLGNTEAFF. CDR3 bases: TGTGCCATCAGTGTGGGGTTAGGGAACACTGAAGCTTTCTTT.

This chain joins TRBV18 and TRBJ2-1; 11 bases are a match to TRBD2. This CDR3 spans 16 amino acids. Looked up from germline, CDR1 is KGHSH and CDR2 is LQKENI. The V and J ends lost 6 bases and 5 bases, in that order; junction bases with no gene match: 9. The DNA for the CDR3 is TGTGCCAGCTCTCGCCAACTAGCGGGGGCGGACAATGAGCAGTTCTTC. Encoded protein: CASSRQLAGADNEQFF.

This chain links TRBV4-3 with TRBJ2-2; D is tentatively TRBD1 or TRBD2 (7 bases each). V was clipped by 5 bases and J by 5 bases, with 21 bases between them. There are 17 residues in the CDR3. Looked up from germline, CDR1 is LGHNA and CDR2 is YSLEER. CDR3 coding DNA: TGCGCCAGCAGCTTTCGATCCGGGACAGCGGGGACCGGGGAGCTGTTTTTT. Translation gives CASSFRSGTAGTGELFF.

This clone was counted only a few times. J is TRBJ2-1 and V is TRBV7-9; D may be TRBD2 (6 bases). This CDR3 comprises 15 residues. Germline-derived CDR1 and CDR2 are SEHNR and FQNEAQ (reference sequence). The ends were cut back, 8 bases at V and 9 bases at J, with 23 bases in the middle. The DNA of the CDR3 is TGTGCCAGCGACTGGAGTGCTAGCGTCCGCGGTGAGCAGTTCTTC. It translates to CASDWSASVRGEQFF.

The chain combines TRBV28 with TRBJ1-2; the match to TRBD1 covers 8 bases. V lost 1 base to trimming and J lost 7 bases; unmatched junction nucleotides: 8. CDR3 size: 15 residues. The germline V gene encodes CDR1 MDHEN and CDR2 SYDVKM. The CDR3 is CASSLFGTGGSGYTF. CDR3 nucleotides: TGTGCCAGCAGTTTATTTGGAACAGGGGGAAGTGGCTACACCTTC.

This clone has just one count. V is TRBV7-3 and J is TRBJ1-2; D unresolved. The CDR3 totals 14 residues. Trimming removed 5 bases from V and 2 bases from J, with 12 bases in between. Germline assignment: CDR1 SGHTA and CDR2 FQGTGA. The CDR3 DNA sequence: TGTGCCAGCAGCCCCGATGTCTCGAACTATGGCTACACCTTC. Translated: CASSPDVSNYGYTF.

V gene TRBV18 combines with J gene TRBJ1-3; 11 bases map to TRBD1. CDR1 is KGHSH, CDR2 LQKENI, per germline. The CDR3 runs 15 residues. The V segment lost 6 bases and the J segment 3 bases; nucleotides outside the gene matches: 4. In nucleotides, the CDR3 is TGTGCCAGCTCGACGGACAGGGGGCTTGGAAACACCATATATTTT. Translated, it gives CASSTDRGLGNTIYF.

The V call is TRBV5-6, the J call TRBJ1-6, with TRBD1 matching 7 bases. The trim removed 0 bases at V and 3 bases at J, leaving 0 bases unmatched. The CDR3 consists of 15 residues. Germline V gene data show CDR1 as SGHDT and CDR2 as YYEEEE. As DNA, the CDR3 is TGTGCCAGCAGCTTGGCAGGGGGCTATAATTCACCCCTCCACTTT. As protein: CASSLAGGYNSPLHF.

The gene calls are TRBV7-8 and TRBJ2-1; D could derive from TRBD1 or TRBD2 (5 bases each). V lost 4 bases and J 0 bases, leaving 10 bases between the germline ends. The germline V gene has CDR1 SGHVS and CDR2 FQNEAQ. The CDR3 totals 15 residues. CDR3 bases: TGTGCCAGCAGCTGGGCAGGGAGCTCCTACAATGAGCAGTTCTTC. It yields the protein CASSWAGSSYNEQFF.

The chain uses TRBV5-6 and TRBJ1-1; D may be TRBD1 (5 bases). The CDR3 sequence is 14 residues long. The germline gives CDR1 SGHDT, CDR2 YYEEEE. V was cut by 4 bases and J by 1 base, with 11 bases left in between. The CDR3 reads CASSLGRQNTEAFF. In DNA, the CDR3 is TGTGCCAGCAGCCTGGGACGGCAGAACACTGAAGCTTTCTTT.